One sample yielded the 7 T cell receptor beta chains listed below, sequenced in a study of blood T cell repertoires in COVID-19. Repertoires were generated with immunoSEQ multiplex PCR, while TCRdb's copy carries only in-frame clones and drops some. The data show approximately 290,000 clones, approximately 84% seen once. Sequencing was done on a sample of peripheral blood. The receptors were sampled from a person in their 70s with COVID-19, enrolled during active disease.

The rearrangement joins TRBV9 to TRBJ2-2; TRBD1 aligns across 9 bases. Germline CDR1 SGDLS, CDR2 YYNGEE. The CDR3 sequence is 16 residues long. Trimming at V came to 1 base and at J to 4 bases, leaving 5 bases not matched to a gene. CDR3 amino acids: CASSVHPGQGTGELFF. The CDR3, as DNA: TGTGCCAGCAGCGTACATCCGGGACAGGGCACCGGGGAGCTGTTTTTT. Combining the CDR3 with reference TRBV9 and TRBJ2-2 gives the whole variable domain DSGVTQTPKHLITATGQRVTLRCSPRSGDLSVYWYQQSLDQGLQFLIQYYNGEERAKGNILERFSAQQFPDLHSELNLSSLELGDSALYFCASSVHPGQGTGELFFGEGSRLTVL.

This CDR3 is CASSSVGGLNSPLHF. CDR3 in DNA: TGTGCCAGCAGTTCGGTGGGGGGGCTTAATTCACCCCTCCACTTT. The chain employs TRBV9 and TRBJ1-6; tentative D call: TRBD1 (6 bases). Germline CDR1 is SGDLS and CDR2 is YYNGEE. V gave up 5 bases and J gave up 6 bases, with 15 bases separating them. CDR3 length: 15 amino acids. Supplemented by reference TRBV9 and TRBJ1-6, the full variable domain reads DSGVTQTPKHLITATGQRVTLRCSPRSGDLSVYWYQQSLDQGLQFLIQYYNGEERAKGNILERFSAQQFPDLHSELNLSSLELGDSALYFCASSSVGGLNSPLHFGNGTRLTVT.

The rearrangement links TRBV28 to TRBJ2-7; TRBD1 agrees at 11 bases. CDR1 is MDHEN, CDR2 SYDVKM, per germline. J lost 6 bases, V lost 8 bases, and 9 bases had no gene match. The CDR3 spans 14 residues. CDR3 in amino acids: CASLHPGQGGEQYF. CDR3 in DNA: TGTGCCAGCTTACACCCGGGACAGGGGGGCGAGCAGTACTTC. Full variable domain (outside the CDR3, taken from reference TRBV28 and TRBJ2-7): DVKVTQSSRYLVKRTGEKVFLECVQDMDHENMFWYRQDPGLGLRLIYFSYDVKMKEKGDIPEGYSVSREKKERFSLILESASTNQTSMYLCASLHPGQGGEQYFGPGTRLTVT.

This chain joins TRBV28 and TRBJ2-1; 7 nucleotides agree with TRBD2. Germline CDR1 is MDHEN and CDR2 is SYDVKM. The junction had 7 bases not matched to a gene; V was cut back by 3 bases and J by 5 bases. This CDR3 comprises 15 residues. Here the CDR3 DNA reads TGTGCCAGCAGTTTTTGGCGGGAGAGAAACAATGAGCAGTTCTTC. It encodes CASSFWRERNNEQFF. Full variable domain (remainder filled in from reference TRBV28 and TRBJ2-1): DVKVTQSSRYLVKRTGEKVFLECVQDMDHENMFWYRQDPGLGLRLIYFSYDVKMKEKGDIPEGYSVSREKKERFSLILESASTNQTSMYLCASSFWRERNNEQFFGPGTRLTVL.

Comment on this clone: A junction boundary mismatches the germline segment, possibly from a read error. The V and J genes are TRBV6-5 and TRBJ1-2; the D gene is possibly TRBD1 (6 bases). The CDR3 loop spans 13 amino acids. The V gene's germline CDR1 is MNHEY and CDR2 SVGAGI. The CDR3 DNA is TGTGCCAGCAGTTACTCGATGGTACAGGGTCTTTCCTTC. Translating gives CASSYSMVQGLSF.

The V call is TRBV3-1 (or the pseudogene TRBV3-2), the J call TRBJ1-2, with D tentatively TRBD1 (5 bases). With 3 bases removed from V and 4 bases from J, the gap between germline ends came to 15 bases. This CDR3 is built from 15 residues. Germline V gene data show CDR1 as LGHDT and CDR2 as YNNKEL (reference sequence). The CDR3 DNA reads as TGTGCCAGCAGCCAGGGGGGTGACAGTCCCTATGGCTACACCTTC. Its protein product is CASSQGGDSPYGYTF.

The sample holds one count of this clone. The V gene is TRBV19, the J gene TRBJ1-6; no clear D. The CDR3 totals 15 residues. Germline V gives CDR1 LNHDA, CDR2 SQIVND (reference sequence). Trimming pared 5 bases from V and 2 bases from J, leaving 10 bases between. This CDR3 reads CASSESRAYNSPLHF. The CDR3, as DNA: TGTGCCAGTAGTGAATCCCGGGCCTATAATTCACCCCTCCACTTT.